This T cell receptor (beta chain) is drawn from a study of T cells in Graves' hyperthyroidism and ophthalmopathy. Trimming shortened V by 6 bases and J by 3 bases, and 11 bases separated the two germline ends. Germline V gives CDR1 LNHDA, CDR2 SQIVND (reference sequence). This CDR3 region has 13 residues. Findings and limits, study-wide: Most thyroid clonotypes with frequency above 0.001 were detected in blood.

Any patient presenting with uncontrolled infection, other autoimmune disease, pregnancy or lactation was left out. Amplified regions were TCR beta CDR3 sequences from RNA transcripts. First-round RT-PCR of the TCR CDR3 relied on the HTBI primer set. TCRdb re-analysed the multiplex PCR reads in MiXCR, keeping a single row per CDR3 protein. The table records a few hundred thousand distinct CDR3 sequences, around 13% of them present only once. This clonotype appeared many times. Its target is not known. This sequence joins TRBV19 and TRBJ1-2; D remains ambiguous. The sequence came from a woman between 25 and 40 years old with Graves' hyperthyroidism that later progressed to Graves' ophthalmopathy. Material for sequencing was blood. CDR3 in amino acids: CASSNGLYYGYTF. The CDR3 DNA sequence: TGTGCCAGTAGCAACGGCCTTTACTATGGCTACACCTTC.